This entry lists 22 T cell receptor beta chains sequenced from one sample in a study of cytomegalovirus exposure and HLA in healthy donors. The primer mix had 60 Vbeta and 13 Jbeta primers. Assay used: immunoSEQ multiplex PCR; TCRdb lists only in-frame clones, some missing. In all, the sample yields roughly 200,000 clones. The sample taken for sequencing was PBMCs. These TCRs come from a man aged 25 to 45 in good health and CMV-seronegative.

The rearrangement joins TRBV29-1 to TRBJ1-1, with 7 bases matching TRBD1. The CDR3 runs 12 residues. Germline V gene lookup returns CDR1 SQVTM and CDR2 ANQGSEA. With V trimmed by 6 bases and J by 4 bases, 5 bases remained unmatched. Written as DNA, the CDR3 is TGCAGCGTCGGGACAGTAGGCACTGAAGCTTTCTTT. Translating gives CSVGTVGTEAFF.

The chain uses TRBV10-2 and TRBJ1-5; 8 positions match TRBD1. Germline CDR1 is WSHSY and CDR2 is SAAADI. The length of the CDR3 is 16 residues. The V segment lost 4 bases and the J segment 3 bases; nucleotides outside the gene matches: 8. The CDR3 protein is CASSGRNRGINQPQHF. The CDR3 region has the DNA TGCGCCAGCAGTGGAAGAAACAGGGGGATCAATCAGCCCCAGCATTTT.

The V call is TRBV7-9, the J call TRBJ1-2; TRBD1 aligns across 10 bases. Trimming took 5 bases from V and 5 from J; bases not matched to a gene: 8. This CDR3 spans 15 amino acids. Germline values: CDR1 SEHNR, CDR2 FQNEAQ (reference sequence). This chain's CDR3 is CASSAVTGGDYGYTF. In DNA form, the CDR3 reads TGTGCCAGCAGCGCAGTGACAGGGGGCGATTATGGCTACACCTTC.

The genes are TRBV10-1 and TRBJ2-7; TRBD2 matches 14 bases. The length of the CDR3 is 17 residues. V lost 2 bases, J lost 6 bases, and 9 bases stayed unmatched. Germline V CDR1 and CDR2: WNHNN, SYGVQD (reference sequence). CDR3 sequence: CASSEAGTSGRGGEQYF. In nucleotides, the CDR3 is TGCGCCAGCAGTGAGGCCGGGACTAGCGGGAGAGGTGGCGAGCAGTACTTC.

This rearrangement joins TRBV10-3 to TRBJ1-1; no clear D gene. The CDR3 is made up of 13 amino acids. Trimming stripped 7 bases from V and 4 bases from J, with 13 bases between. Germline V gene data show CDR1 as ENHRY and CDR2 as SYGVKD. The CDR3 region is CAITGETGTEAFF. CDR3 DNA sequence: TGTGCCATCACGGGTGAAACGGGCACTGAAGCTTTCTTT.

V is TRBV7-7 and J is TRBJ2-5; D not certain. The last part of the DNA fits TRBJ2-7 better; the J call may be wrong. CDR3 length: 12 amino acids. Germline V gene lookup returns CDR1 SSHAT and CDR2 FNYEAQ (reference sequence). CDR3 bases: TGTGCCAGCAGCTTAGACGCCTACGAGCAGTACTTC. It yields the protein CASSLDAYEQYF.

J is TRBJ1-4 and V is TRBV18, with D perhaps matching TRBD1 (5 bases). Germline V gives CDR1 KGHSH, CDR2 LQKENI. V was cut by 3 bases and J by 8 bases, with 16 bases left in between. This CDR3 has 15 residues. The CDR3: CASSPPQGYDEKLFF. The CDR3 bases are TGTGCCAGCTCACCTCCCCAGGGATACGACGAAAAACTGTTTTTT.

The genes are TRBV7-9 and TRBJ2-3, with D unclear. Trimming took 2 bases from V and 1 from J, leaving 10 bases between them. This CDR3 is 15 amino acids long. The V gene's germline CDR1 is SEHNR and CDR2 FQNEAQ (reference sequence). The CDR3 nucleotides are TGTGCCAGCAGCTTACCTCCTGGCCGCACAGATACGCAGTATTTT. As protein: CASSLPPGRTDTQYF. The complete variable domain, with remaining parts taken from reference TRBV7-9 and TRBJ2-3, reads DTGVSQNPRHKITKRGQNVTFRCDPISEHNRLYWYRQTLGQGPEFLTYFQNEAQLEKSRLLSDRFSAERPKGSFSTLEIQRTEQGDSAMYLCASSLPPGRTDTQYFGPGTRLTVL.

This chain connects TRBV6-5 to TRBJ2-7, with 9 bases fitting TRBD1. The V gene end was trimmed by 5 bases and the J gene end by 2 bases; junction bases not matched to a gene: 7. CDR1 is MNHEY and CDR2 is SVGAGI in the germline V gene. This CDR3 has 15 residues. The CDR3: CASSQSTGGTYEQYF. CDR3 DNA sequence: TGTGCCAGCAGTCAATCGACAGGGGGAACCTACGAGCAGTACTTC.

CDR3 nucleotides: TGTGCCAGCAGCCTCTCTAGCGGTTCCTCGGCCCTAAATGAGCAGTTCTTC. Translated, it gives CASSLSSGSSALNEQFF. J is TRBJ2-1 and V is TRBV7-2; the match to TRBD2 covers 7 bases. Losses at the gene ends were 5 bases for V and 7 bases for J; bases not matched to a gene: 17. In germline, CDR1 is SGHTA, CDR2 FQGNSA. The CDR3 is 17 residues long.

The chain recombines TRBV6-5 with TRBJ1-2; the D gene is possibly TRBD1 (5 bases). The length of the CDR3 is 14 residues. Trimming cost V 6 bases and J 4 bases, with 15 bases left between them. Germline CDR1 and CDR2: MNHEY and SVGAGI. The chain's CDR3 is CASRPDDSLYGYTF. As DNA, the CDR3 is TGTGCCAGCAGACCCGATGACAGTCTCTATGGCTACACCTTC.

The chain employs TRBV6-1 and TRBJ2-7; TRBD1 aligns across 9 bases. Per germline, CDR1 MNHNS and CDR2 SASEGT. V lost 5 bases, J lost 7 bases, and 12 bases stayed unmatched. This CDR3 is 15 amino acids long. The CDR3 reads CASSRSRTGAGEQYF. The CDR3 DNA follows: TGTGCCAGCAGTAGATCTCGGACAGGGGCGGGAGAGCAGTACTTC.

The chain recombines TRBV6-6 with TRBJ2-7, with TRBD1 matching over 7 bases. The CDR3 has 15 amino acids. V lost 0 bases, J lost 2 bases, and 4 bases stayed unmatched. In germline, CDR1 is MNHNY, CDR2 SVGAGI (reference sequence). For the CDR3, the DNA is TGTGCCAGCAGTTACTCGATGACAGGGACCTACGAGCAGTACTTC. It codes for CASSYSMTGTYEQYF.

V and J are TRBV4-1 and TRBJ1-4; possibly TRBD1 for D (5 bases). The CDR3 totals 16 residues. The ends were cut back, 1 base at V and 4 bases at J, with 13 bases in the middle. The germline V gene encodes CDR1 MGHRA and CDR2 YSYEKL. CDR3 sequence reads: CASSQAVGQGNEKLFF. The CDR3 region has the DNA TGCGCCAGCAGCCAAGCTGTCGGGCAGGGTAATGAAAAACTGTTTTTT.

This chain joins TRBV6-6 and TRBJ1-6; D is uncertain. V shed 7 bases and J shed 9 bases, with 13 bases lying between them. CDR3 length equals 13 residues. The germline CDR1 and CDR2 sequences are MNHNY and SVGAGI (reference sequence). In nucleotides, the CDR3 is TGTGCCAGCACCCACATTGATATTTCACCCCTCCACTTT. This translates into CASTHIDISPLHF.

The chain recombines TRBV7-2 with TRBJ1-1, with D perhaps TRBD1 (5 bases). Germline V gene sequence: CDR1 SGHTA, CDR2 FQGNSA. The CDR3 contains 14 residues. Trimming pared 2 bases from V and 3 bases from J, leaving 10 bases between. As DNA, the CDR3 is TGTGCCAGCAGCTTAAGCGACAGTTACACTGAAGCTTTCTTT. This encodes CASSLSDSYTEAFF.

J is TRBJ2-5 and V is TRBV6-5; 8 bases line up with TRBD1. The end of the DNA fits TRBJ2-7 better, so the J call may be wrong. There are 15 residues in the CDR3. Germline lookup yields CDR1 MNHEY and CDR2 SVGAGI. In DNA form, the CDR3 reads TGTGCCAGCAGGCCGACAGGGGTAGGTTCCTACGAGCAGTACTTC. Amino acid sequence: CASRPTGVGSYEQYF.

The V gene is TRBV18, the J gene TRBJ1-4; TRBD1 aligns across 8 bases. V lost 3 bases, J lost 5 bases, and 2 bases stayed unmatched. This CDR3 has 14 residues. Germline CDR1 KGHSH, CDR2 LQKENI. Here the CDR3 reads CASSPRQGNEKLFF. The CDR3, as DNA: TGTGCCAGCTCACCCAGACAGGGGAATGAAAAACTGTTTTTT.

The V and J genes are TRBV27 and TRBJ1-2; 9 bases map to TRBD1. Germline CDR1 and CDR2: MNHEY and SMNVEV (reference sequence). This CDR3 contains 16 residues. V gave up 4 bases and J gave up 6 bases; unmatched junction bases: 12. For the CDR3, the DNA is TGTGCCAGCAGTTCATTGACCCGACAGGGGGAGGATGGCTACACCTTC. Its translation: CASSSLTRQGEDGYTF.

The V and J genes are TRBV28 and TRBJ1-6, with 11 bases lining up with TRBD1. The CDR3 runs 14 residues. With V trimmed by 6 bases and J by 7 bases, 2 bases remained unmatched. In germline, CDR1 is MDHEN, CDR2 SYDVKM. The CDR3 here is CASRGQGENSPLHF. Here the CDR3 DNA reads TGTGCCAGCAGGGGACAGGGGGAAAATTCACCCCTCCACTTT.

V is TRBV30 and J is TRBJ2-3, with D maybe TRBD1 (6 bases). V shed 6 bases and J shed 1 base, with 14 bases lying between them. This CDR3 spans 14 amino acids. Germline CDR1 reads GTSNPN; CDR2 reads SVGIG (reference sequence). CDR3 bases: TGTGCCTGTACACAGGGTTTTGGCACAGATACGCAGTATTTT. Protein: CACTQGFGTDTQYF.

The chain is built from TRBV4-3 and TRBJ2-5; 8 nucleotides align to TRBD1. Trimming took 4 bases from V and 5 from J; bases not matched to a gene: 6. Germline values: CDR1 LGHNA, CDR2 YSLEER. The CDR3 consists of 14 residues. The CDR3 loop reads CASSRQQGEETQYF. DNA of the CDR3: TGCGCCAGCAGCCGCCAACAGGGGGAGGAGACCCAGTACTTC.